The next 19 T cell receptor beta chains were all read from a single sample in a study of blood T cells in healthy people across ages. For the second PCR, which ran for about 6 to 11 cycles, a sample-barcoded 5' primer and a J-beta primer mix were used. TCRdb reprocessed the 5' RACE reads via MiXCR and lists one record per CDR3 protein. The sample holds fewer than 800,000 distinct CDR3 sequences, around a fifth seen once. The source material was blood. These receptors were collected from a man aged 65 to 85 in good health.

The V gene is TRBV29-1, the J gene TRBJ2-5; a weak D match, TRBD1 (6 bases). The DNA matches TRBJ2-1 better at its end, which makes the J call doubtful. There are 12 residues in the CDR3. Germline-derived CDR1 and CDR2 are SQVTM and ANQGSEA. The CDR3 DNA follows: TGCAGCTACAGATCAGGGGTAAGGGAGCAGTTCTTC. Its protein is CSYRSGVREQFF.

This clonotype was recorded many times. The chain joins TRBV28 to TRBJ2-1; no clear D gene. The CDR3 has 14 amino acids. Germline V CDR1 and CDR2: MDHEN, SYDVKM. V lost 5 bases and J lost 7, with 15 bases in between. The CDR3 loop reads CASSPPLESNEQFF. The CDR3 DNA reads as TGTGCCAGCAGTCCACCTCTAGAGTCTAATGAGCAGTTCTTC.

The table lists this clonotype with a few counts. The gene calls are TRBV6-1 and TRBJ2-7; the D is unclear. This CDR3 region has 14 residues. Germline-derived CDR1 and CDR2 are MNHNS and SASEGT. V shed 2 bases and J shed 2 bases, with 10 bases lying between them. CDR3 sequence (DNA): TGTGCCAGCAGTGAATCACAGAAGACCTACGAGCAGTACTTC. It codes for CASSESQKTYEQYF.

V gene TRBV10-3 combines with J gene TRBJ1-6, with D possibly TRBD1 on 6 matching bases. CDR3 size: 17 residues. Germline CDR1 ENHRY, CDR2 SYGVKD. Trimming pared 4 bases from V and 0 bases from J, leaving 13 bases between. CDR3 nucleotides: TGTGCCATCAGTGTGGACAGAACGAGCTCCTATAATTCACCCCTCCACTTT. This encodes CAISVDRTSSYNSPLHF.

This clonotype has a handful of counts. CDR3 protein: CASNLGLGDTIYF. The CDR3 nucleotides are TGTGCCAGCAACTTAGGGCTGGGCGACACCATATATTTT. The chain joins TRBV12-3 or TRBV12-4 to TRBJ1-3; no definite D call. The V and J ends lost 7 bases and 8 bases respectively, with 15 bases between them. The CDR3 is 13 amino acids.

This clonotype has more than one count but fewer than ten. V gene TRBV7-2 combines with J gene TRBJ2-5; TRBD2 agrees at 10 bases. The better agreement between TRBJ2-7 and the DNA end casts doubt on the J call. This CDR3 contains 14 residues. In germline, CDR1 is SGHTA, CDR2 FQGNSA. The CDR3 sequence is CASSFLGLADEQYF. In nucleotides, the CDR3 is TGTGCCAGCAGCTTCCTCGGACTAGCGGACGAGCAGTACTTC.

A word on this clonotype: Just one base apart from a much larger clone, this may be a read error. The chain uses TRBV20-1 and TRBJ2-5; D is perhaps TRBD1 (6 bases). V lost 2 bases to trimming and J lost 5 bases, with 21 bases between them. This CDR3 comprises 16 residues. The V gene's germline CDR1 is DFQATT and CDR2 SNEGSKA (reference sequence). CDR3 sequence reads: CSARRHTGSSYETQYF. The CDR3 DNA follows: TGCAGTGCTAGACGACATACAGGGAGTTCATACGAGACCCAGTACTTC.

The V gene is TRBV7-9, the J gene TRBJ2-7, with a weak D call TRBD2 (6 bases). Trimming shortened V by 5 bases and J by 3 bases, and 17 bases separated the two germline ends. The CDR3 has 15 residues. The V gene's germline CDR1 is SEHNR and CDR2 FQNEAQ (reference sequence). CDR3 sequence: CASSPEEGHYYEQYF. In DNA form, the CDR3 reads TGTGCCAGCAGCCCCGAGGAGGGGCACTACTACGAGCAGTACTTC.

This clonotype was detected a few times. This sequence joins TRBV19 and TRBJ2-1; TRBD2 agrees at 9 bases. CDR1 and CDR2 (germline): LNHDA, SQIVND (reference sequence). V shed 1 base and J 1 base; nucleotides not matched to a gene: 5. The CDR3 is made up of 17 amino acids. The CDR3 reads CASSIGRTSVSYNEQFF. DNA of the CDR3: TGTGCCAGTAGTATAGGTAGGACTAGCGTATCCTACAATGAGCAGTTCTTC.

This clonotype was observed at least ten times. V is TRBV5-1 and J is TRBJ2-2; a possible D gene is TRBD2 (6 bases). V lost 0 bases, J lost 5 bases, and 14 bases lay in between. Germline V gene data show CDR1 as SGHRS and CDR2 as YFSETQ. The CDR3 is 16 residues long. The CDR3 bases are TGCGCCAGCAGCTTGGAACGGGGCGCGGGAACCGGGGAGCTGTTTTTT. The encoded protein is CASSLERGAGTGELFF.

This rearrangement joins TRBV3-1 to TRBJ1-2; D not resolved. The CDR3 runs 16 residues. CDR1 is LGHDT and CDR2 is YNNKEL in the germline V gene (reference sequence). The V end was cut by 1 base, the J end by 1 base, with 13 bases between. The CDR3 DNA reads TGTGCCAGCAGCCAAGTCGCGACGGTGATTAACTATGGCTACACCTTC. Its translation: CASSQVATVINYGYTF.

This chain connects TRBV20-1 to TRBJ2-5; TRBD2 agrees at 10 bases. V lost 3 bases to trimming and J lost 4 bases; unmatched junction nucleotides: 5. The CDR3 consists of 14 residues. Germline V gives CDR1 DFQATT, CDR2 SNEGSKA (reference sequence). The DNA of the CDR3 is TGCAGTGCTAGGGGAACTAGCGGGATAGAGACCCAGTACTTC. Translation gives CSARGTSGIETQYF.

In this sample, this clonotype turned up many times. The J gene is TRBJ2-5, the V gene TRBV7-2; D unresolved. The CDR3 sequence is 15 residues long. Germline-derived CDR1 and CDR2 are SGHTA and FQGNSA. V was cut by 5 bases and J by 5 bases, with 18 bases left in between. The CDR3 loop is CASSQHSPPHETQYF. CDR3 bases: TGTGCCAGCAGCCAACATTCACCCCCACACGAGACCCAGTACTTC.

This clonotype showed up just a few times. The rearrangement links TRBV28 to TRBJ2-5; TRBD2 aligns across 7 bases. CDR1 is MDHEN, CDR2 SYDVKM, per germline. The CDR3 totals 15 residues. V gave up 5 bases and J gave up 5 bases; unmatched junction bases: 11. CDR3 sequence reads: CASSPSGDHGETQYF. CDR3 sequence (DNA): TGTGCCAGCAGTCCCAGCGGGGACCACGGGGAGACCCAGTACTTC.

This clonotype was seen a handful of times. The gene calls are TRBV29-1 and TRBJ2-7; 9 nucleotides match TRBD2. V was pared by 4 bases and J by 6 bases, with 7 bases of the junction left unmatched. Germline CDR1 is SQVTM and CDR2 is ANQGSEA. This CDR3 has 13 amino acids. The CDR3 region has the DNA TGCAGCGTTGGGTTTAGCGGGAGTCGCGAGCAGTACTTC. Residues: CSVGFSGSREQYF.

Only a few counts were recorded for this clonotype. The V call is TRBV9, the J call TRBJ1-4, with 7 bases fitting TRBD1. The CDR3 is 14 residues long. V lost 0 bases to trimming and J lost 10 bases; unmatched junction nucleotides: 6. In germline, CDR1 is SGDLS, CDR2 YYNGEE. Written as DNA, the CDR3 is TGTGCCAGCAGCGTAGATCCAGGGGGAGGAAAACTGTTTTTT. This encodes CASSVDPGGGKLFF.

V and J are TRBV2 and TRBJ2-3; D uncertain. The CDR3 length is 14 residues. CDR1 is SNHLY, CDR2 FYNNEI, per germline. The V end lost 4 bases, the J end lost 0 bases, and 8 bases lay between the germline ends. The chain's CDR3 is CASSAYLSTDTQYF. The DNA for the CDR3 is TGTGCCAGCAGTGCCTACCTAAGCACAGATACGCAGTATTTT.

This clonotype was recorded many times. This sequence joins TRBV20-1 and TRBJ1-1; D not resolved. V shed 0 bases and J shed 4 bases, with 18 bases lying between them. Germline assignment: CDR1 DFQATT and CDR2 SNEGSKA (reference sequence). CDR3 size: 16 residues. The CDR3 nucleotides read TGCAGTGCTAGAGATTCGCCTTTAAGGGTCTTCACTGAAGCTTTCTTT. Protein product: CSARDSPLRVFTEAFF.

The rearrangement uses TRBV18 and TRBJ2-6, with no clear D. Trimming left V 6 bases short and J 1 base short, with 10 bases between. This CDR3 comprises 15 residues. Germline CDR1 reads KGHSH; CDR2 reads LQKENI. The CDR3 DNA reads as TGTGCCAGCTCCCCTTCGAAGTCTGGGGCCAACGTCCTGACTTTC. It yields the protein CASSPSKSGANVLTF.